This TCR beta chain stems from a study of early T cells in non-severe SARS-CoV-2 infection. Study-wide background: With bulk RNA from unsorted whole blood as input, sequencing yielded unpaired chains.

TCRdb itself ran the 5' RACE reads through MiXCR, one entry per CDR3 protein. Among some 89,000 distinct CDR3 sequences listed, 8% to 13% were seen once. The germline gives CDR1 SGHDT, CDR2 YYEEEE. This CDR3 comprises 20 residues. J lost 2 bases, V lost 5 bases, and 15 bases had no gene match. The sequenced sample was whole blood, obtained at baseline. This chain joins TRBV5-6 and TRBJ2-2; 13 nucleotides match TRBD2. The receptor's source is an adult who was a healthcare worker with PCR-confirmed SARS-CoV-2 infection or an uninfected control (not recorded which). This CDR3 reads CASRPSGGLAGVINTGELFF. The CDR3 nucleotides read TGTGCCAGCAGACCTTCGGGAGGACTAGCGGGAGTGATTAACACCGGGGAGCTGTTTTTT. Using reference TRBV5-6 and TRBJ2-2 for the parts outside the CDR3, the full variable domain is DAGVTQSPTHLIKTRGQQVTLRCSPKSGHDTVSWYQQALGQGPQFIFQYYEEEERQRGNFPDRFSGHQFPNYSSELNVNALLLGDSALYLCASRPSGGLAGVINTGELFFGEGSRLTVL.